Each of the 23 T cell receptor beta chains below was sequenced from the same sample in a study of cytomegalovirus exposure and HLA in healthy donors. Primers for the PCR totalled 60 Vbeta and 13 Jbeta. Some clones are missing from TCRdb's copy, which holds only in-frame ones; the method was immunoSEQ multiplex PCR. This sample's table has 41,000 or so clones. The sequencing input was PBMCs. These receptor sequences come from a man younger than 45 in good health and CMV-seronegative.

CDR3 DNA: TGTGCCACCGAAGCGGGGAACTCCTACAATGAGCAGTTCTTC. Its protein product is CATEAGNSYNEQFF. The chain couples TRBV25-1 to TRBJ2-1; 7 nucleotides agree with TRBD2. The germline gives CDR1 MGHDK, CDR2 SYGVNS. Trimming removed 10 bases from V and 0 bases from J; junction bases left unmatched: 6. This CDR3 contains 14 residues.

The V gene is TRBV6-5, the J gene TRBJ2-7; 9 bases line up with TRBD2. This CDR3 is 15 amino acids long. The ends lost 6 bases at V and 0 bases at J; junction bases unmatched: 6. CDR1 and CDR2 from the germline V gene are MNHEY and SVGAGI. The CDR3 spells CASRTGLASSYEQYF. CDR3 nucleotide sequence: TGTGCCAGCAGAACCGGACTAGCGAGCTCCTACGAGCAGTACTTC.

The rearrangement uses TRBV4-2 and TRBJ1-5; tentative D call: TRBD1 (5 bases). This CDR3 has 15 residues. V lost 1 base and J lost 7, with 14 bases in between. Germline CDR1 LGHNA, CDR2 YNFKEQ. CDR3 coding DNA: TGTGCCAGCAGCCAAGGACAGTTGATCCCCCAGCCCCAGCATTTT. It encodes CASSQGQLIPQPQHF.

The chain couples TRBV13 to TRBJ2-5; D possibly corresponds to TRBD2 (5 bases). Germline V gene lookup returns CDR1 PRHDT and CDR2 FYEKMQ (reference sequence). Trimming removed 5 bases at V and 1 base at J, with 11 bases between. The length of the CDR3 is 14 residues. CDR3 amino acids: CASSGDAGQETQYF. The DNA of the CDR3 is TGTGCCAGCAGCGGCGACGCGGGCCAAGAGACCCAGTACTTC.

The genes are TRBV28 and TRBJ2-7; TRBD1 aligns across 7 bases. Germline V gene lookup returns CDR1 MDHEN and CDR2 SYDVKM. The CDR3 contains 17 residues. The ends lost 3 bases at V and 3 bases at J; junction bases unmatched: 14. The CDR3 protein is CASSFRFLRQGVYEQYF. The CDR3 DNA reads as TGTGCCAGCAGTTTTCGATTTTTGAGACAGGGAGTCTACGAGCAGTACTTC.

The chain links TRBV29-1 to TRBJ2-1; 7 bases are shared with TRBD2. The germline gives CDR1 SQVTM, CDR2 ANQGSEA. V trimming: 7 bases; J trimming: 6 bases; junction bases outside the gene matches: 9. The CDR3 runs to 13 residues. This CDR3 reads CSGTSNGGNEQFF. In DNA form, the CDR3 reads TGCAGCGGGACTAGTAATGGGGGCAATGAGCAGTTCTTC.

V is TRBV5-1 and J is TRBJ2-3, with D perhaps matching TRBD2 (5 bases). In germline, CDR1 is SGHRS, CDR2 YFSETQ. The length of the CDR3 is 14 residues. Trimming removed 6 bases at V and 2 bases at J, with 13 bases between. CDR3 nucleotides: TGCGCCAGCACCCATGGGGAGTTCACAGATACGCAGTATTTT. Protein sequence: CASTHGEFTDTQYF.

The chain carries TRBV5-1 and TRBJ2-2; D not resolved. The germline CDR1 and CDR2 sequences are SGHRS and YFSETQ. The CDR3 has 13 residues. V was cut by 4 bases and J by 4 bases, with 8 bases left in between. The CDR3 is CASSQSITGELFF. CDR3 bases: TGCGCCAGCAGCCAAAGCATCACCGGGGAGCTGTTTTTT.

J is TRBJ2-7 and V is TRBV6-5; possibly TRBD1 for D (5 bases). Germline V CDR1 and CDR2: MNHEY, SVGAGI. The CDR3 covers 13 residues. Trimming shortened V by 3 bases and J by 1 base, and 7 bases separated the two germline ends. CDR3: CASSYDRSYEQYF. The CDR3 DNA reads TGTGCCAGCAGTTATGACAGATCCTACGAGCAGTACTTC.

J is TRBJ2-3 and V is TRBV4-1, with 9 bases matching TRBD2. CDR3 length equals 15 residues. Unmatched junction bases numbered 3, after V lost 4 bases and J lost 1 base. Germline CDR1 MGHRA, CDR2 YSYEKL. CDR3 nucleotides: TGCGCCAGCAGCCCCTTAGCGGGGGGCACAGATACGCAGTATTTT. Translation: CASSPLAGGTDTQYF.

The chain has TRBV5-4 and TRBJ2-5; 8 nucleotides agree with TRBD1. Germline assignment: CDR1 SGHNT and CDR2 YYREEE (reference sequence). Germline trimming cut 7 bases from V and 2 bases from J; bases unmatched to any gene: 4. The CDR3 length is 13 residues. The CDR3 DNA sequence: TGTGCCAGCCAGAGGACAGGGCAAGAGACCCAGTACTTC. It translates to CASQRTGQETQYF.

The chain is built from TRBV29-1 and TRBJ2-5; the match to TRBD1 covers 12 bases. With V trimmed by 6 bases and J by 4 bases, 3 bases remained unmatched. Germline CDR1 reads SQVTM; CDR2 reads ANQGSEA. The CDR3 sequence is 13 residues long. CDR3 DNA: TGCAGCGTGGGGACAGGGGGCGCAGAGACCCAGTACTTC. Translated, it gives CSVGTGGAETQYF. Variable domain in full (rest from reference TRBV29-1 and TRBJ2-5): SAVISQKPSRDICQRGTSLTIQCQVDSQVTMMFWYRQQPGQSLTLIATANQGSEATYESGFVIDKFPISRPNLTFSTLTVSNMSPEDSSIYLCSVGTGGAETQYFGPGTRLLVL.

The chain joins TRBV4-3 to TRBJ2-7; TRBD2 matches at 9 bases. The germline CDR1 and CDR2 sequences are LGHNA and YSLEER. This CDR3 region has 16 residues. With 1 base clipped from V and 1 base from J, the junction kept 5 bases outside the gene matches. The CDR3 sequence is CASSQANLAGSYEQYF. Written as DNA, the CDR3 is TGCGCCAGCAGCCAAGCTAATCTAGCGGGGTCCTACGAGCAGTACTTC.

The CDR3: CASSFRRDTRDTEAFF. In DNA form, the CDR3 reads TGTGCCAGCAGTTTCAGGAGAGATACGAGGGACACTGAAGCTTTCTTT. This chain uses TRBV27 with TRBJ1-1; D remains unclear. This CDR3 contains 16 residues. Trimming removed 3 bases at V and 3 bases at J, with 17 bases between. From germline, CDR1 is MNHEY and CDR2 SMNVEV (reference sequence).

The chain uses TRBV4-3 and TRBJ1-4, with TRBD1 identical over 7 bases. Germline CDR1 and CDR2: LGHNA and YSLEER. J gave up 13 bases and V 3 bases, and 5 bases lay outside the gene matches. The CDR3 runs 12 residues. CDR3 in amino acids: CASSQETGRLFF. The DNA for the CDR3 is TGCGCCAGCAGCCAGGAGACAGGGAGACTGTTTTTT.

The chain links TRBV18 to TRBJ2-5, with 10 bases fitting TRBD2. The CDR3 runs 15 residues. The V and J ends lost 0 bases and 7 bases, in that order; junction bases with no gene match: 5. CDR1 is KGHSH and CDR2 is LQKENI in the germline V gene. The chain's CDR3 is CASSPPLAGVATQYF. The CDR3 nucleotides are TGTGCCAGCTCACCACCTCTAGCGGGAGTAGCGACCCAGTACTTC.

The chain carries TRBV10-3 and TRBJ1-4; the D gene is possibly TRBD1 (5 bases). Trimming removed 4 bases at V and 7 bases at J, with 7 bases between. Per the germline V gene, CDR1 is ENHRY and CDR2 is SYGVKD. The CDR3 sequence is 12 residues long. This CDR3 is CAISAGGEKLFF. The CDR3 DNA sequence: TGTGCCATCAGTGCCGGGGGTGAAAAACTGTTTTTT.

The V and J genes are TRBV7-9 and TRBJ2-3, with a possible D match to TRBD2 (5 bases). The CDR3 has 15 amino acids. V dropped 5 bases and J dropped 0 bases, with 12 bases sitting between them. Per the germline V gene, CDR1 is SEHNR and CDR2 is FQNEAQ (reference sequence). The CDR3 coding sequence is TGTGCCAGCAGCGACGGACTTAAGAGCACAGATACGCAGTATTTT. Translation: CASSDGLKSTDTQYF.

This chain uses TRBV9 with TRBJ2-1, with TRBD2 matching 9 bases. In germline, CDR1 is SGDLS, CDR2 YYNGEE. V shed 0 bases and J 6 bases; nucleotides not matched to a gene: 4. The CDR3 is made up of 15 amino acids. In DNA, the CDR3 is TGTGCCAGCAGCGTAGACTTAGCGGGGGTCAATGAGCAGTTCTTC. Its protein product is CASSVDLAGVNEQFF.

The J gene is TRBJ1-1, the V gene TRBV7-8, with a tentative D call TRBD1 (5 bases). Trimming left V 5 bases short and J 4 bases short, with 17 bases between. Germline values: CDR1 SGHVS, CDR2 FQNEAQ. This CDR3 comprises 15 residues. This chain's CDR3 is CASSPVTGGGTEAFF. The CDR3 nucleotides read TGTGCCAGCAGCCCAGTGACGGGGGGAGGCACTGAAGCTTTCTTT.

The genes are TRBV7-9 and TRBJ1-5, with 9 bases aligning to TRBD1. The junction had 2 bases not matched to a gene; V was cut back by 3 bases and J by 5 bases. Germline CDR1 is SEHNR and CDR2 is FQNEAQ (reference sequence). The CDR3 runs to 14 residues. Here the CDR3 DNA reads TGTGCCAGCAGCTTGGGACAGGGTTATCAGCCCCAGCATTTT. It yields the protein CASSLGQGYQPQHF.

Details on this clone: A read error may account for a junction end that differs from germline. This chain joins TRBV5-1 and TRBJ2-3, with D tentatively TRBD1 (6 bases). CDR3 length: 14 amino acids. Germline values: CDR1 SGHRS, CDR2 YFSETQ. The CDR3 sequence is CASRSTGGTDKQYF. The CDR3 DNA sequence: TGCGCCAGCAGGTCGACAGGTGGCACAGATAAGCAGTATTTT.

As to this clone: The junction departs from the called germline gene at one end, perhaps through a read error. The chain has TRBV5-1 and TRBJ2-7; possibly TRBD1 for D (6 bases). Germline V gene sequence: CDR1 SGHRS, CDR2 YFSETQ. The CDR3 runs 14 residues. The CDR3 DNA is TGCGCCAGCAGCCAAATGACAGGTACCTACGAGCAGTCCTTC. Its protein is CASSQMTGTYEQSF.